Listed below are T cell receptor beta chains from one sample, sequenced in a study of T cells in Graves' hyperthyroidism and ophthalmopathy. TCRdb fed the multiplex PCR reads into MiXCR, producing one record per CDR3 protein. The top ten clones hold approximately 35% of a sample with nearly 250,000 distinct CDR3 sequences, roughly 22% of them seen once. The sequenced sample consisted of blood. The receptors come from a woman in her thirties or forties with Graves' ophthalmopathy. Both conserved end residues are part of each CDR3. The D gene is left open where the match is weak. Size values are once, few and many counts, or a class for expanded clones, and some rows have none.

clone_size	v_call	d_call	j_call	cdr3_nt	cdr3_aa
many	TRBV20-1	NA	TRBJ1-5	TGCAGTGCTTCATATAGCAATCAGCCCCAGCATTTT	CSASYSNQPQHF
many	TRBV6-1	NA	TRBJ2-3	TGTACCAGCAGGCCCGATCTAGGAGCAGATACGCAGTATTTT	CTSRPDLGADTQYF
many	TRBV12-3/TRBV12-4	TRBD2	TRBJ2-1	TGTGCCAGCGGGACTAGCGGGAGAAATGAGCAGTTCTTC	CASGTSGRNEQFF
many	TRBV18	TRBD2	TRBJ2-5	TGTGCCAGCTCACCACGGGGTAGCGGGAGTCTCCAAGAGACCCAGTACTTC	CASSPRGSGSLQETQYF
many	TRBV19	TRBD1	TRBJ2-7	TGTGCCAGTACCCCTGGACAGGGTTTGCTCTACGAGCAGTACTTC	CASTPGQGLLYEQYF
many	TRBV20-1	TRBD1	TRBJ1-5	TGCAGTGCTAGAGATCAAGGCAGGGGGGGCAATCAGCCCCAGCATTTT	CSARDQGRGGNQPQHF
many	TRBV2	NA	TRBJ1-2	TGTGCCAGCAGAGGGCTAGGGCAGGGCTACACCTTC	CASRGLGQGYTF
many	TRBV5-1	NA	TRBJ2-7	TGCGCCAGCAGCTTGGAGGGGGGTCGGGTCTACGAGCAGTACTTC	CASSLEGGRVYEQYF
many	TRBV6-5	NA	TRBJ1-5	TGTGCCACCAATTTGGGGGGGGACCTCGATCAGCCCCAGCATTTT	CATNLGGDLDQPQHF
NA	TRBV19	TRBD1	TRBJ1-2	TGTGCCAGTAGTCGGGGACAGGGGCTTAACTATGGCTACACCTTC	CASSRGQGLNYGYTF
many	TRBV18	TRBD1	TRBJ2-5	TGTGCCAGCTCAGTCTTTGCCCGAGGACAGGGGAGCCAAGAGACCCAGTACTTC	CASSVFARGQGSQETQYF
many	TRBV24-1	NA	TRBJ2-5	TGTGCCACCAGTTTAGGGGGGATGGGAGAGACCCAGTACTTC	CATSLGGMGETQYF
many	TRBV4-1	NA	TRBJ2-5	TGCGCCAGCAGCCAAGGTGCAGGTTTAGGGGGAGAGACCCAGTACTTC	CASSQGAGLGGETQYF
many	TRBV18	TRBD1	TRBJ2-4	TGTGCCAGCTCAGGACAGGGCGGGAACATTCAGTACTTC	CASSGQGGNIQYF
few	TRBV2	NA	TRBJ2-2	TGTGCCAGCAGTGGCAACAGGGACGCGAACACCGGGGAGCTGTTTTTT	CASSGNRDANTGELFF
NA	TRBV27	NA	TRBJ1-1	TGTGCCAGCAGTTTTTCCGGGTTGGACACTGAAGCTTTCTTT	CASSFSGLDTEAFF
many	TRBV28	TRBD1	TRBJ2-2	TGTGCCAGCGGGGACAGTTACACCGGGGAGCTGTTTTTT	CASGDSYTGELFF
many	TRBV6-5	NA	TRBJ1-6	TGTGCCAGCAGTTACTCGTTGGGCCAGCTTAATTCACCCCTCCACTTT	CASSYSLGQLNSPLHF
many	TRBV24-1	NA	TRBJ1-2	TGTGCCACCAGTGATGGGGGACTTAACTATGGCTACACCTTC	CATSDGGLNYGYTF
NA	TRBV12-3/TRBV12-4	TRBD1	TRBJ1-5	TGTGCCAGCAGTCCCGCTGACAGGGCAGCCCAGCATTTT	CASSPADRAAQHF
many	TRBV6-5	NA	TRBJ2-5	TGTGCCAGCAGTTACTCAGGACGGGGCCAAGAGACCCAGTACTTC	CASSYSGRGQETQYF
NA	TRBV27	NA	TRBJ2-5	TGTGCCAGCAGTGTCGAGACAGGAGAGACCCAGTACTTC	CASSVETGETQYF
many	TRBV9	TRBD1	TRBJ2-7	TGTGCCAGCAGCGTAGAAGGGGACAGGGGGTCCTACGAGCAGTACTTC	CASSVEGDRGSYEQYF
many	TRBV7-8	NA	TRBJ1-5	TGTGCCAGCAGCTTAGTGGTCACGAATCAGCCCCAGCATTTT	CASSLVVTNQPQHF
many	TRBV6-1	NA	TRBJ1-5	TGTGCCAGCAGTCAATCTACAGGGCTCAATCAGCCCCAGCATTTT	CASSQSTGLNQPQHF
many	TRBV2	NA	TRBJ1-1	TGTGCCAGCAGATTACAGGGAAGAAACACTGAAGCTTTCTTT	CASRLQGRNTEAFF
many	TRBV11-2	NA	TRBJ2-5	TGTGCCAGCAGGGTAACGGCAGGGGAGGCGACCCAGTACTTC	CASRVTAGEATQYF
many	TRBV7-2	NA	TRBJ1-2	TGTGCCAGCAGCTCCCACAGTGTTGGGGGCTACACCTTC	CASSSHSVGGYTF
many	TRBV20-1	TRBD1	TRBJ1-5	TGCAGTGCTAGAGATGGGACAGGGAAAGTATTAGGGGGTCAGCCCCAGCATTTT	CSARDGTGKVLGGQPQHF
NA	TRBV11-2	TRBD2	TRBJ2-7	TGTGCCAGCAGCGAACCGGGACCAGCGGGATTCCACGAGCAGTACTTC	CASSEPGPAGFHEQYF
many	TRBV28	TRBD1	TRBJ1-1	TGTGCCAGTCGCAGGGGGCAAGGAATGAACACTGAAGCTTTCTTT	CASRRGQGMNTEAFF
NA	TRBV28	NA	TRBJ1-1	TGTGCCAGCAGTTTAGATGGGAAGGGAGGTGGTGAAGCTTTCTTT	CASSLDGKGGGEAFF
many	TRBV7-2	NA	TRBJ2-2	TGTGCCAGCAGCTTGTACAGCACCGGGGAGCTGTTTTTT	CASSLYSTGELFF
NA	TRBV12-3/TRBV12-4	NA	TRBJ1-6	TGTGCCAGCACTGTACCGCTCGGGGGTCAAACCCGATCCAATTCACCCCTCCACTTT	CASTVPLGGQTRSNSPLHF
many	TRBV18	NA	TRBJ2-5	TGTGCCAGCTCACCACAAGGCGGGCGAGAGACCCAGTACTTC	CASSPQGGRETQYF
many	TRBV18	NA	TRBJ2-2	TGCGCCAGCAGCCCCCTCAACACCGGGGAGCTGTTTTTT	CASSPLNTGELFF
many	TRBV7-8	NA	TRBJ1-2	TGTGCCAGCAGCTTAATTGCTAACTATGGCTACACCTTC	CASSLIANYGYTF
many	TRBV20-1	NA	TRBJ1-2	TGCAGTGCTGGCCCCCAGGGGCACTATGGCTACACCTTC	CSAGPQGHYGYTF
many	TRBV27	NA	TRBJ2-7	TGTGCCAGCAGTTTATCCCCAGCCTACGAGCAGTACTTC	CASSLSPAYEQYF
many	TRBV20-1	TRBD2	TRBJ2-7	TGCAGTGCTAGAGATCTAGCGGGATCCCAGGAGCAGTACTTC	CSARDLAGSQEQYF
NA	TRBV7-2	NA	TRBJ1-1	TGTGCCAGCAGCTTATACCCTCAACCGAACACTGAAGCTTTCTTT	CASSLYPQPNTEAFF
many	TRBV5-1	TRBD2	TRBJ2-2	TGCGCCAGCAGCATGGCTAGCGGGAGGTGGAACACCGGGGAGCTGTTTTTT	CASSMASGRWNTGELFF
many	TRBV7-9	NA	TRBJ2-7	TGTGCCAGCAGCTTAGAGGAGGAGGGGACCTACGAGCAGTACTTC	CASSLEEEGTYEQYF
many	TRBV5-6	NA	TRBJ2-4	TGTGCCAGCAGTCCGGACGCAAAACCTGCCAAAAACATTCAGTACTTC	CASSPDAKPAKNIQYF
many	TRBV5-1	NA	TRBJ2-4	TGCGCCAGCAGCACAGCAGCCAAAAACATTCAGTACTTC	CASSTAAKNIQYF
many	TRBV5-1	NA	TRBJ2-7	TGCGCCAGCAGCTCACTAGAACGATCCTACGAGCAGTACTTC	CASSSLERSYEQYF
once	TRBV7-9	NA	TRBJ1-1	TGTGCCAGCAGCTTAGCGGGCAGGGGGAACACTGAAGCTTTCTTT	CASSLAGRGNTEAFF
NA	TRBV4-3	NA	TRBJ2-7	TGCGCCAGCAGCCAAGAACTGGGGGCTTTTTACGAGCAGTCCTTC	CASSQELGAFYEQSF
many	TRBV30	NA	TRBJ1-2	TGTGCCTGGAGTGTACTGGCGGACTATGGCTACACCTTC	CAWSVLADYGYTF
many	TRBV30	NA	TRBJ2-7	TGTGCCTGGAGGGACACCGGACATTCCTACGAGCAGTACTTC	CAWRDTGHSYEQYF
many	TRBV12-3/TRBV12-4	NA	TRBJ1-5	TGTGCCAGCACCATGGGGGCAGGGAGGCAGCCCCAGCATTTT	CASTMGAGRQPQHF